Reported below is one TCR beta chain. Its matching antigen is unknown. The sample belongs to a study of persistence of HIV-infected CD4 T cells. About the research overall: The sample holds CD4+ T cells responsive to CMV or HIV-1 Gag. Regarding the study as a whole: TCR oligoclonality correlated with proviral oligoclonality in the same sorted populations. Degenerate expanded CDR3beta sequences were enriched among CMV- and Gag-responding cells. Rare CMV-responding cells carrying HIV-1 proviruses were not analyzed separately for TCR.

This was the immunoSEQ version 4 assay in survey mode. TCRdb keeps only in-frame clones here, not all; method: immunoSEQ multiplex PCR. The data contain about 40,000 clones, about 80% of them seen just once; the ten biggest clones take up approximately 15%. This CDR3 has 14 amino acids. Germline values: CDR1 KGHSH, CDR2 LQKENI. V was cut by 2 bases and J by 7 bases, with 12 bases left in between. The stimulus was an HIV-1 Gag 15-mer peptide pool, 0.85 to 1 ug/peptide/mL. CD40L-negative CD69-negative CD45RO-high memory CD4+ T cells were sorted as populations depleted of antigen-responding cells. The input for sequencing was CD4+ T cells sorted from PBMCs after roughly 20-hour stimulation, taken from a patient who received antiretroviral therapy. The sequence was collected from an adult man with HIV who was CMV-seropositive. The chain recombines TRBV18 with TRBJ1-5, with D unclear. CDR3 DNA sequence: TGTGCCAGCTCACCAGGGAGAGAGGGACAGCCCCAGCATTTT. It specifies CASSPGREGQPQHF. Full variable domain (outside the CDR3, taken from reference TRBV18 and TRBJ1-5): NAGVMQNPRHLVRRRGQEARLRCSPMKGHSHVYWYRQLPEEGLKFMVYLQKENIIDESGMPKERFSAEFPKEGPSILRIQQVVRGDSAAYFCASSPGREGQPQHFGDGTRLSIL.